This TCR beta chain was captured by sequencing in a study of response to subunit inactivated influenza vaccine. Study observations and caveats: The authors put forward the suggestion that each seasonal influenza vaccination may bring in only a limited number of new T cells.

From the RT-PCR reads, TCRdb called clonotypes with MiXCR, one entry per CDR3 protein. The sample has hundreds of thousands of distinct CDR3 sequences, less than 8% seen once. Germline V CDR1 and CDR2: SGDLS, YYNGEE. There are 16 residues in the CDR3. The germline V and J ends were trimmed by 0 bases and 2 bases, with 14 bases remaining between them. This clonotype was seen at least ten times. Its specificity is unknown. Material: PBMCs from blood, obtained about 23 months after vaccination. This TCR derives from a man between 50 and 69 years old who received an inactivated influenza vaccine. V gene TRBV9 combines with J gene TRBJ1-2, with D uncertain. CDR3 nucleotide sequence: TGTGCCAGCAGCGTAGCCCCTAAGGGAAGCAACTATGGCTACACCTTC. Translated, it gives CASSVAPKGSNYGYTF. The whole variable domain, filled in from reference TRBV9 and TRBJ1-2, reads DSGVTQTPKHLITATGQRVTLRCSPRSGDLSVYWYQQSLDQGLQFLIQYYNGEERAKGNILERFSAQQFPDLHSELNLSSLELGDSALYFCASSVAPKGSNYGYTFGSGTRLTVV.